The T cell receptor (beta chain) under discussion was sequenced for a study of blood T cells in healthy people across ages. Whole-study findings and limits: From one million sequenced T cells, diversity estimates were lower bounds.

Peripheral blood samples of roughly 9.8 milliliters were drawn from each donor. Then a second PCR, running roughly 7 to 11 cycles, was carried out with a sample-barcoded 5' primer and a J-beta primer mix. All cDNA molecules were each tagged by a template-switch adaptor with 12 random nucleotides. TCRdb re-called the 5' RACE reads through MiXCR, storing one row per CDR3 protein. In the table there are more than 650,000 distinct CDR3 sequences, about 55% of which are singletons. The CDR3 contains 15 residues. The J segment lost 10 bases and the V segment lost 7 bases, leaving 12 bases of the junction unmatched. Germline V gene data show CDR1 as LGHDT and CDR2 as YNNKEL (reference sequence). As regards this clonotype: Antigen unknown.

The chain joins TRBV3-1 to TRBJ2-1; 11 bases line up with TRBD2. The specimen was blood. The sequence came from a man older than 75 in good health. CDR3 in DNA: TGTGCCAGCACCGGGGCTAGCGGGAGGAGTGGCGAGCAGTTCTTC. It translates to CASTGASGRSGEQFF.